These 20 T cell receptor beta chains share one sample of origin, sequenced in a study of control samples from healthy donors and cancer patients. The method was immunoSEQ multiplex PCR; TCRdb's version includes in-frame clones alone and lacks a portion of them. The table includes 130,000 or so clones, 91% detected once. The sequenced sample was blood. Receptor source: a young man in good health.

The V and J genes are TRBV6-2 or TRBV6-3 and TRBJ2-1, with 13 bases aligning to TRBD2. The CDR3 loop spans 15 amino acids. Trimming took 5 bases from V and 9 from J; bases not matched to a gene: 7. Per germline, CDR1 MNHEY and CDR2 SVGEGT. CDR3 amino acids: CASSRTSGGAGEQFF. The CDR3 nucleotides are TGTGCCAGCAGTCGCACTAGCGGGGGGGCCGGTGAGCAGTTCTTC.

The chain couples TRBV3-1 (or the pseudogene TRBV3-2) to TRBJ1-2; D is unresolved. Germline V lookup: CDR1 LGHDT, CDR2 YNNKEL (reference sequence). With 4 bases removed from V and 0 bases from J, the gap between germline ends came to 12 bases. CDR3 size: 15 residues. CDR3 sequence reads: CASSPTPGANYGYTF. CDR3 coding DNA: TGTGCCAGCAGCCCGACCCCTGGAGCTAACTATGGCTACACCTTC.

This chain joins TRBV19 and TRBJ2-7, with D possibly matching TRBD2 (6 bases). With 3 bases removed from V and 3 bases from J, the gap between germline ends came to 9 bases. Germline V gene lookup returns CDR1 LNHDA and CDR2 SQIVND (reference sequence). The CDR3 consists of 13 residues. Written as DNA, the CDR3 is TGTGCCAGTAGTATGGAGGGGCGCTACGAGCAGTACTTC. Amino acids: CASSMEGRYEQYF.

V usage is TRBV6-5 and J usage is TRBJ2-1; 10 nucleotides line up with TRBD2. The J segment lost 6 bases and the V segment lost 6 bases, leaving 8 bases of the junction unmatched. The CDR3 spans 15 residues. CDR1 is MNHEY and CDR2 is SVGAGI in the germline V gene. The chain's CDR3 is CASRERGGLRNEQFF. CDR3 coding DNA: TGTGCCAGCAGGGAGCGGGGGGGCCTCCGCAATGAGCAGTTCTTC.

Details on this clone: The identical CDR3 is also encoded by other nucleotide sequences in the sample. This chain joins TRBV19 and TRBJ1-5; perhaps TRBD1 as D (5 bases). The CDR3 totals 13 residues. CDR1 is LNHDA, CDR2 SQIVND, per germline (reference sequence). The germline V and J ends were trimmed by 4 bases and 2 bases, with 6 bases remaining between them. Here the CDR3 reads CASSRGGNQPQHF. In DNA, the CDR3 is TGTGCCAGTAGTAGAGGGGGCAATCAGCCCCAGCATTTT. The full variable domain, rest sourced from reference TRBV19 and TRBJ1-5, is DGGITQSPKYLFRKEGQNVTLSCEQNLNHDAMYWYRQDPGQGLRLIYYSQIVNDFQKGDIAEGYSVSREKKESFPLTVTSAQKNPTAFYLCASSRGGNQPQHFGDGTRLSIL.

The gene calls are TRBV29-1 and TRBJ1-4, with a possible D match to TRBD1 (5 bases). The V end was cut by 3 bases, the J end by 12 bases, with 17 bases between. CDR1 and CDR2 from the germline V gene are SQVTM and ANQGSEA. The CDR3 totals 13 residues. CDR3 sequence reads: CSVDRTGESELFF. In DNA, the CDR3 is TGCAGCGTTGACCGTACGGGGGAGTCAGAACTGTTTTTT.

This clone has a handful of counts. The chain carries TRBV5-1 and TRBJ1-2; 10 nucleotides match TRBD1. Germline assignment: CDR1 SGHRS and CDR2 YFSETQ. The V and J ends lost 4 bases and 3 bases, in that order; junction bases with no gene match: 0. The CDR3 covers 13 residues. The CDR3 protein is CASSGTGDYGYTF. The CDR3 nucleotides are TGCGCCAGCAGCGGGACAGGGGACTATGGCTACACCTTC.

The chain is built from TRBV3-1 (or the pseudogene TRBV3-2) and TRBJ1-3, with D tentatively TRBD1 (5 bases). This CDR3 has 15 residues. V shed 4 bases and J shed 2 bases, with 12 bases lying between them. Germline CDR1 is LGHDT and CDR2 is YNNKEL (reference sequence). CDR3 loop: CASSLGGEAGNTIYF. DNA for the CDR3: TGTGCCAGCAGCCTTGGGGGGGAAGCTGGAAACACCATATATTTT.

There are many counts of this clone. The chain couples TRBV15 to TRBJ2-7; TRBD2 might be the D (5 bases). Per the germline V gene, CDR1 is LNHNV and CDR2 is YYDKDF (reference sequence). This CDR3 is 15 amino acids long. The germline V and J ends were trimmed by 0 bases and 4 bases, with 13 bases remaining between them. Here the CDR3 DNA reads TGTGCCACCAGCAGAGATCGGACTGAAATGTACGAGCAGTACTTC. Encoded protein: CATSRDRTEMYEQYF.

The chain joins TRBV4-3 to TRBJ2-2; TRBD1 might be the D (6 bases). The V end was cut by 1 base, the J end by 1 base, with 7 bases between. The CDR3 contains 15 residues. Germline CDR1 is LGHNA and CDR2 is YSLEER. CDR3 nucleotides: TGCGCCAGCAGCCAAGCAGGGGTGAACACCGGGGAGCTGTTTTTT. Residues: CASSQAGVNTGELFF.

The gene calls are TRBV19 and TRBJ2-1, with 12 nucleotides matching TRBD2. The CDR3 is 13 amino acids. The junction had 2 bases not matched to a gene; V was cut back by 8 bases and J by 6 bases. Germline-derived CDR1 and CDR2 are LNHDA and SQIVND (reference sequence). The CDR3 nucleotides read TGTGCCAGTGGACTAGCGGGGTTCAATGAGCAGTTCTTC. It translates to CASGLAGFNEQFF.

The chain joins TRBV29-1 to TRBJ2-7; no firm D call. The CDR3 runs to 12 residues. The V gene lost 4 bases and the J gene lost 1 base, with 8 bases spanning the gap. The germline CDR1 and CDR2 sequences are SQVTM and ANQGSEA. CDR3 coding DNA: TGCAGCGTTGGCTTCTCTTCCTACGAGCAGTACTTC. Translating it yields CSVGFSSYEQYF.

The V gene is TRBV7-9, the J gene TRBJ2-4; D is unclear. The CDR3 runs to 14 residues. The V and J ends lost 5 bases and 0 bases respectively, with 8 bases between them. CDR1 is SEHNR, CDR2 FQNEAQ, per germline (reference sequence). The CDR3, as DNA: TGTGCCAGCAGCCCAGACCTAGCCAAAAACATTCAGTACTTC. Translating it yields CASSPDLAKNIQYF.

This clone occurred once. J is TRBJ2-6 and V is TRBV19; no firm D call. CDR1 is LNHDA, CDR2 SQIVND, per germline (reference sequence). Trimming stripped 4 bases from V and 2 bases from J, with 9 bases between. The CDR3 covers 15 residues. The CDR3 DNA reads TGTGCCAGTAGTACCCCACAGACTGGGGCCAACGTCCTGACTTTC. Its protein is CASSTPQTGANVLTF.

The chain couples TRBV27 to TRBJ2-7, with 10 positions matching TRBD1. The CDR3 contains 15 residues. In germline, CDR1 is MNHEY, CDR2 SMNVEV (reference sequence). The junction had 7 bases not matched to a gene; V was cut back by 5 bases and J by 3 bases. CDR3 region: CASSHGQGGIYEQYF. In DNA form, the CDR3 reads TGTGCCAGCAGTCACGGACAGGGGGGGATCTACGAGCAGTACTTC.

The sample holds a few counts of this clone. The chain uses TRBV24-1 and TRBJ2-3; 13 bases fit TRBD2. After removal of 4 bases from V and 4 bases from J, the junction contained 7 bases not matched to a gene. Looked up from germline, CDR1 is KGHDR and CDR2 is SFDVKD. This CDR3 is built from 17 residues. For the CDR3, the DNA is TGTGCCACCAGTGACCCCACTAGCGGGGGGGCCTCAGATACGCAGTATTTT. It specifies CATSDPTSGGASDTQYF.

The chain couples TRBV7-9 to TRBJ2-3; D is perhaps TRBD2 (5 bases). V lost 1 base, J lost 5 bases, and 10 bases lay in between. In germline, CDR1 is SEHNR, CDR2 FQNEAQ (reference sequence). This CDR3 has 14 amino acids. The CDR3 is CASSLVAGGDTQYF. The CDR3 nucleotides read TGTGCCAGCAGCTTAGTAGCCGGAGGAGATACGCAGTATTTT.

The rearrangement links TRBV7-2 to TRBJ2-5; D remains unclear. The CDR3 runs to 16 residues. V lost 5 bases and J 2 bases, leaving 18 bases between the germline ends. Per the germline V gene, CDR1 is SGHTA and CDR2 is FQGNSA. Here the CDR3 DNA reads TGTGCCAGCAGCCGCCCCGGGCAGCCAAAACAAGAGACCCAGTACTTC. Translated: CASSRPGQPKQETQYF. Using reference TRBV7-2 and TRBJ2-5 for the parts outside the CDR3, the full variable domain is GAGVSQSPSNKVTEKGKDVELRCDPISGHTALYWYRQSLGQGLEFLIYFQGNSAPDKSGLPSDRFSAERTGGSVSTLTIQRTQQEDSAVYLCASSRPGQPKQETQYFGPGTRLLVL.

V is TRBV5-8 and J is TRBJ1-2, with 8 bases matching TRBD1. Germline V gene lookup returns CDR1 SGHTS and CDR2 YDEGEE. The V and J ends lost 4 bases and 2 bases, in that order; junction bases with no gene match: 4. The CDR3 spans 14 residues. The CDR3 DNA sequence: TGTGCCAGCAGCCAAGGACAGGGCAACTATGGCTACACCTTC. Amino acid sequence: CASSQGQGNYGYTF.

V is TRBV7-2 and J is TRBJ2-7; tentatively, D is TRBD2 (6 bases). CDR1 and CDR2 (germline): SGHTA, FQGNSA. Deletions cut 4 bases from V and 4 bases from J, with 11 bases between. The CDR3 extends over 13 amino acids. The CDR3 region is CASSYFGGYEQYF. The CDR3 nucleotides read TGTGCCAGCAGCTATTTCGGGGGTTACGAGCAGTACTTC.